The 3 T cell receptor beta chains below all came from one sample that was sequenced in a study of radiotherapy plus CTLA-4 blockade in lung cancer. Clones were read by immunoSEQ multiplex PCR, and TCRdb kept only the in-frame ones, dropping some. Of some 73,000 clones detected, around 78% appear once; the ten largest clones hold over 20%. The source material was peripheral blood, sampled from a patient treated with radiotherapy plus ipilimumab. These receptors originate from a human donor with non-small cell lung cancer whose response to radiotherapy plus ipilimumab could not be evaluated. Some clones in this sample may be carry-over from other donors' samples.

This chain connects TRBV9 to TRBJ1-3; the match to TRBD1 covers 9 bases. With V trimmed by 7 bases and J by 0 bases, 5 bases remained unmatched. Germline V gives CDR1 SGDLS, CDR2 YYNGEE. This CDR3 spans 15 amino acids. The CDR3 DNA is TGTGCCAGCTCGGACAGGGGCTTCTCTGGAAACACCATATATTTT. The encoded protein is CASSDRGFSGNTIYF.

The J gene is TRBJ2-7, the V gene TRBV28; TRBD2 is a possible D gene (6 bases). V lost 6 bases and J 7 bases, leaving 13 bases between the germline ends. The CDR3 extends over 12 amino acids. Germline CDR1 and CDR2: MDHEN and SYDVKM. CDR3 sequence reads: CASSSAGREQYF. CDR3 in DNA: TGTGCCAGCAGCTCGGCGGGGCGTGAGCAGTACTTC.

The chain links TRBV5-1 to TRBJ2-5; D possibly corresponds to TRBD2 (6 bases). This CDR3 is 16 amino acids long. V shed 0 bases and J shed 2 bases, with 14 bases lying between them. Germline CDR1 reads SGHRS; CDR2 reads YFSETQ. The CDR3 is CASSLARMGGQETQYF. The CDR3 DNA is TGCGCCAGCAGCTTGGCCCGGATGGGGGGACAAGAGACCCAGTACTTC.